This T cell receptor (beta chain) was identified during a study of cytomegalovirus exposure and HLA in healthy donors. General study results and limits: A link between a missense DCLRE1C variant and TCR beta V- and J-gene trimming emerged from a later analysis. In an earlier analysis, about 87% or about 30%: the productive usage of most TCR beta V segments.

Details on this clone: The antigen remains unidentified.

The CDR3 has 13 residues. Germline V gives CDR1 LGHNT, CDR2 FRNRAP. The primer mix had 60 Vbeta and 13 Jbeta primers. Sequencing used immunoSEQ multiplex PCR; TCRdb keeps in-frame clones, though not all of them. The sample has 110,000 or so clones; over 65% are singletons. The chain joins TRBV12-5 to TRBJ2-7; 7 bases agree with TRBD1. The sequencing sample was made of PBMCs. The TCR originated in a woman aged 18-30 years in good health and CMV-seronegative. The CDR3 is CASGDGDSSVQNV. CDR3 sequence (DNA): TGTGCTAGTGGAGACGGGGACAGTTCAGTCCAGAACGTC.